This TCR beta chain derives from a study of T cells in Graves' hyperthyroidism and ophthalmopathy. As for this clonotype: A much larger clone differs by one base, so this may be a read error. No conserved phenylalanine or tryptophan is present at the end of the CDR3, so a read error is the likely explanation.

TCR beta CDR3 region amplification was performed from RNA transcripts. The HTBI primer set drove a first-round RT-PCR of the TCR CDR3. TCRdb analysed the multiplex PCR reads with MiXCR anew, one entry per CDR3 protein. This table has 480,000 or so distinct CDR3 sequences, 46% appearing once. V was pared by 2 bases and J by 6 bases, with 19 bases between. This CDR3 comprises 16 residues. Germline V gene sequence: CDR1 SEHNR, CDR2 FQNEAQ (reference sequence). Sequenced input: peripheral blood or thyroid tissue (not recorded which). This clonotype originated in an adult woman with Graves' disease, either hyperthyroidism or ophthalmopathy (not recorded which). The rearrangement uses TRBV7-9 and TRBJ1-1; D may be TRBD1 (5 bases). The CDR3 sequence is CASSLSSGSGEAEAFL. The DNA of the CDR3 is TGTGCCAGCAGCTTATCCTCAGGGTCGGGGGAGGCTGAAGCTTTCCTT.